This section outlines one T cell receptor (beta chain) sequence together with its context. Germline values: CDR1 WSHSY, CDR2 SAAADI. V shed 6 bases and J 8 bases; nucleotides not matched to a gene: 8. This CDR3 has 13 residues. This entry belongs to a study of blood T cell repertoires in COVID-19. Sequencing was performed with immunoSEQ multiplex PCR; in TCRdb, only in-frame clones are kept and a portion is missing. The data contain 70,000 or so clones, 70% to 80% of them singletons. The rearrangement links TRBV10-2 to TRBJ2-7; 9 bases are shared with TRBD1. The source of this sequence is a man between 65 and 79 years old with acute or convalescent COVID-19. The sequenced material came from peripheral blood. CDR3 DNA: TGCGCCAGCAGCCGGGGGACAGGGATTAAGCAGTACTTC. Its protein product is CASSRGTGIKQYF.